This TCR beta chain was identified during a study of cytomegalovirus exposure and HLA in healthy donors. For the study at large: The approximately 120 validation repertoires, a later analysis reported, used the same platform as the 600 to 700 first-cohort repertoires.

The CDR3 has 16 residues. V was pared by 6 bases and J by 1 base, with 12 bases of the junction left unmatched. The germline V gene has CDR1 MGHDK and CDR2 SYGVNS. In the case of this clone: Its specificity is unknown.

These donors were members of the roughly 110-subject validation cohort, a group separate from the approximately 700-subject first cohort. General observations from the study: The classifier reportedly diagnosed cytomegalovirus status with high sensitivity and specificity. Rarity marked most TCR sequences, yet some public TCRs occurred in many donors.

TCRdb's copy holds only in-frame clones and misses some; the assay was immunoSEQ multiplex PCR. The sample shows 150,000 to 200,000 clones, approximately 89% of them seen only once. The chain has TRBV25-1 and TRBJ2-7; 7 nucleotides line up with TRBD1. Sequencing was done on a sample of PBMCs. The TCR originated in a man younger than 35 in good health and CMV-seropositive. The CDR3 bases are TGTGCCAGCAGCCCAACCCACGGGACAGCTTCCTACGAGCAGTACTTC. Its protein is CASSPTHGTASYEQYF.